Reported below is one T cell receptor beta chain. V gave up 5 bases and J gave up 1 base, with 14 bases separating them. Germline-derived CDR1 and CDR2 are SNHLY and FYNNEI. The CDR3 has 15 residues. The record originates from a study of blood T cell repertoires in COVID-19. As for the study in general: Spain, Italy and the United States supplied samples that represented acute and convalescent COVID-19. Nucleic acid was either cDNA or gDNA, and it came from T cells, B-cell-depleted T cells, or PBMCs.

Original processing methods: Reference gene primer amplification gave nucleated cell count estimates. Measured with immunoSEQ multiplex PCR; TCRdb has only the in-frame clones, and not every one. V, J and clone size reflect that table, while D and trimming were determined from the DNA. The sample lists nearly 250,000 clones, more than 75% seen once, with 5% to 7% in the top ten. The TCR originated in a woman older than 75 with COVID-19, enrolled during active disease. The J gene is TRBJ1-1, the V gene TRBV2; possibly TRBD1 for D (6 bases). The sample taken for sequencing was peripheral blood. The CDR3 DNA sequence: TGTGCCAGCAGTATAGACAGGCTGAAGAACACTGAAGCTTTCTTT. Amino acid sequence: CASSIDRLKNTEAFF.